This TCR beta chain was recorded in a study of memory CD4+ T cells and cytomegalovirus serostatus. General study results and limits: Of 164 reported CMV TCRbeta sequences, 55 to 80 were found in memory CD4+ repertoires.

TCRdb keeps only in-frame clones here, not all; method: immunoSEQ multiplex PCR. The sample has 65,000 to 95,000 clones, 65% to 85% seen once. Single viable CD3+CD4+CD8-CD45RO+ cells were sorted as the memory CD4+ T cells. CD4+ T cells were isolated by positive magnetic selection. Concerning this clone itself: Its antigen is currently unknown.

The CDR3 is made up of 14 amino acids. V shed 0 bases and J shed 7 bases, with 12 bases lying between them. Per germline, CDR1 MNHEY and CDR2 SVGAGI. V gene TRBV6-5 combines with J gene TRBJ1-1; D not certain. The receptor was isolated from an adult in good health and CMV-seronegative. The sequencing sample was made of memory CD4+ T cells from blood. This chain's CDR3 is CASSYSTVAGEAFF. In DNA form, the CDR3 reads TGTGCCAGCAGTTACTCGACCGTGGCAGGTGAAGCTTTCTTT.